This T cell receptor (beta chain) was observed in a study of spatial heterogeneity in lung cancer. Background on the study: Every unique TCR and UMI combination, on average, appeared more than ten times in raw reads. Study-wide results and caveats: Sequencing reached an estimated coverage of tumor T cells that was only roughly 7% for alpha chains and more than 12% for beta chains. Mutation tallies in tumors tracked expanded intratumoral alpha and beta TCR counts.

Trimming took off 3 bases at V and 3 bases at J, with 12 bases between the two ends. Germline V gives CDR1 SGHRS, CDR2 YFSETQ. CDR3 length: 14 amino acids. MiXCR, applied by TCRdb to the 5' RACE reads, yields one record per CDR3 protein. The profile covers 8,500 to 14,000 distinct CDR3 sequences, with 9.5% to 13% appearing a single time and more than 10% taken by the ten largest. Noted time point: sample taken at primary tumor resection. The donor population consisted of more than 55 patients with untreated, early-stage non-small cell lung cancer. Sequencing of whole RNA from tumor, nontumor lung or frozen PBMC involved no sorting. In the case of this clonotype: Its specificity is not known.

The rearrangement links TRBV5-1 to TRBJ2-5; possibly TRBD1 for D (6 bases). The clonotype originates from a female donor with early-stage non-small cell lung cancer. The sequenced sample was lung tumor tissue, obtained at surgery. The CDR3: CASSSGQMKETQYF. The CDR3 DNA follows: TGCGCCAGCAGCTCCGGACAGATGAAAGAGACCCAGTACTTC.